This T cell receptor (beta chain) was sequenced in a study of technical replicates of blood from a few donors. The CDR3 consists of 19 residues. Germline CDR1 reads SEHNR; CDR2 reads FQNEAQ (reference sequence). The V gene end was trimmed by 5 bases and the J gene end by 0 bases; junction bases not matched to a gene: 10. Assay used: immunoSEQ multiplex PCR; TCRdb lists only in-frame clones, some missing. The sample consists of 82,000 or so clones, just over 95% of them appearing once. Source material: T cells isolated from PBMCs. The V and J genes are TRBV7-9 and TRBJ2-3, with 14 bases matching TRBD2. This receptor was taken from a human donor in good health. The CDR3 spells CASSDGLAGGTTSTDTQYF. The DNA for the CDR3 is TGTGCCAGCAGCGATGGACTAGCGGGAGGAACTACTAGCACAGATACGCAGTATTTT.